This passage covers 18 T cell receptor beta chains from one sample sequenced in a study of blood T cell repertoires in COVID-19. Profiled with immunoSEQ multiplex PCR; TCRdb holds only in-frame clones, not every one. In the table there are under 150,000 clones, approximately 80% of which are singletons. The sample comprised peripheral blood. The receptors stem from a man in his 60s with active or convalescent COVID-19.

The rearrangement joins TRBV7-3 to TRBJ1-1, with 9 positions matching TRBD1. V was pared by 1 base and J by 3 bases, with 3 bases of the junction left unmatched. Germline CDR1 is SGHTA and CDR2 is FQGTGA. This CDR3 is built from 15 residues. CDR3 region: CASSLNRGLDTEAFF. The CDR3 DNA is TGTGCCAGCAGCTTAAACAGGGGGCTTGACACTGAAGCTTTCTTT.

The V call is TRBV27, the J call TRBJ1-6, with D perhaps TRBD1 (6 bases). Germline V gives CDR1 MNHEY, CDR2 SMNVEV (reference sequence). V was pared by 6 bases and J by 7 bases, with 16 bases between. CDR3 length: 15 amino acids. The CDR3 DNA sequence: TGTGCCAGCAGCTTGCTAGGGGGAGTGAATTCACCCCTCCACTTT. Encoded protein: CASSLLGGVNSPLHF.

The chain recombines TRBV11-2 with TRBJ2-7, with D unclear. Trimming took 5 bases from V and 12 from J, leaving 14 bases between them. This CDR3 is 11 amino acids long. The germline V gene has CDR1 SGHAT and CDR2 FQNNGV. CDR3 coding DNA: TGTGCCAGCAGCCTAAGACATACGGCGTACTTC. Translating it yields CASSLRHTAYF.

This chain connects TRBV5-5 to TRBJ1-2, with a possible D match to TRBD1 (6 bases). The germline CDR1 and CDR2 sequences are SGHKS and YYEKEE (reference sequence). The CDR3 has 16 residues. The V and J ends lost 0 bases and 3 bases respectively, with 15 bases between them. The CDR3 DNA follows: TGTGCCAGCAGCTTGGCCCCCGGGACACAAGACTATGGCTACACCTTC. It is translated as CASSLAPGTQDYGYTF.

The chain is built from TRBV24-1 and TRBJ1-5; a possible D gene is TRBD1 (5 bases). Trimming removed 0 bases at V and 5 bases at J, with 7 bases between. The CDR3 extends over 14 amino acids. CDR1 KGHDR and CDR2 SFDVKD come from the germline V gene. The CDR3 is CATSDLGGDQPQHF. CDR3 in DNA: TGTGCCACCAGTGATTTGGGAGGGGATCAGCCCCAGCATTTT.

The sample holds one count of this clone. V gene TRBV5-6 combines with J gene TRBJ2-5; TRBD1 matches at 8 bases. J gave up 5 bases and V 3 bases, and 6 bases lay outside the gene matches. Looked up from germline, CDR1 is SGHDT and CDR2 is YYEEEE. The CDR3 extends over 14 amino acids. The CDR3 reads CASSSGQEWETQYF. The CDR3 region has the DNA TGTGCCAGCAGCTCGGGACAGGAATGGGAGACCCAGTACTTC.

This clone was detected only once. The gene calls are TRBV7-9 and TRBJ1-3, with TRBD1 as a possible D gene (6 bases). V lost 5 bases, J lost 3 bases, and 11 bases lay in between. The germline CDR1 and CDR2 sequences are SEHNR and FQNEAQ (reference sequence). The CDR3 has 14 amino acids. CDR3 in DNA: TGTGCCAGCAGCCCAGGGGCTGTTGGAAACACCATATATTTT. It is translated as CASSPGAVGNTIYF.

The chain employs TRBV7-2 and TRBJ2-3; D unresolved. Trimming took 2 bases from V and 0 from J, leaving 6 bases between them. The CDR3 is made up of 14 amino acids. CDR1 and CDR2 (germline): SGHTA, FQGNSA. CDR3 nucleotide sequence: TGTGCCAGCAGCTTACTAACCAGCACAGATACGCAGTATTTT. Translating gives CASSLLTSTDTQYF.

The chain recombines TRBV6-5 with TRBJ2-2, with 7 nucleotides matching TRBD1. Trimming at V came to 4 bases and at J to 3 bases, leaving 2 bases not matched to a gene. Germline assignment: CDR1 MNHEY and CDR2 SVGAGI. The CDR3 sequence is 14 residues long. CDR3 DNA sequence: TGTGCCAGCAGTTCGGGACAGTACACCGGGGAGCTGTTTTTT. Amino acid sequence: CASSSGQYTGELFF.

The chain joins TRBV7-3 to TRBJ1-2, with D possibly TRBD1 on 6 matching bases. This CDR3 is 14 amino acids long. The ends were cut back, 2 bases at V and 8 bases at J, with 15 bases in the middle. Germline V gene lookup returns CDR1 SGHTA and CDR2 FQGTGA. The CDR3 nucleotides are TGTGCCAGCAGCTTATCGGGGGGACAAGGCGGCTACACCTTC. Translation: CASSLSGGQGGYTF.

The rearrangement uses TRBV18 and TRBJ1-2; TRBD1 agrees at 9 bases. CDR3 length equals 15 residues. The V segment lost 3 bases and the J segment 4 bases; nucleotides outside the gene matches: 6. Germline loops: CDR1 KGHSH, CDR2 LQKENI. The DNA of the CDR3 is TGTGCCAGCTCACCCCCGGGACAGGGTATCTATGGCTACACCTTC. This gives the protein CASSPPGQGIYGYTF.

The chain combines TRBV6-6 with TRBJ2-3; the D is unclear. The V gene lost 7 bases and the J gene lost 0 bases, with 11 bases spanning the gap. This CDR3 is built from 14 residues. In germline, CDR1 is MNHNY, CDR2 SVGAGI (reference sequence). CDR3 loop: CASTPPRSTDTQYF. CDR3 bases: TGTGCCAGCACCCCCCCTCGGAGCACAGATACGCAGTATTTT.

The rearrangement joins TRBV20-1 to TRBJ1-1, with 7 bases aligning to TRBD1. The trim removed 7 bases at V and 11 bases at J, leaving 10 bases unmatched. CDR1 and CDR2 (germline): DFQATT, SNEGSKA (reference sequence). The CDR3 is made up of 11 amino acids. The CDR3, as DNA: TGCAGTGGAGAGCGTACAGGGGAGGCTTTCTTT. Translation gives CSGERTGEAFF.

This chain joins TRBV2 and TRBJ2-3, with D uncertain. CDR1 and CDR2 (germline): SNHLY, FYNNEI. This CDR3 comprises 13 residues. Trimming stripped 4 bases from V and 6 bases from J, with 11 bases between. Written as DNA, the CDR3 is TGTGCCAGCAGTGGGAGCCCGTGGGATACGCAGTATTTT. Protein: CASSGSPWDTQYF.

The CDR3 bases are TGTGCCAGCAGTGAGGGAGACGGGAGGGACACAGATACGCAGTATTTT. Encoded protein: CASSEGDGRDTDTQYF. V gene TRBV6-4 combines with J gene TRBJ2-3, with 8 bases matching TRBD2. Trimming cost V 3 bases and J 2 bases; bases outside gene matches: 7. The CDR3 is made up of 16 amino acids. Germline CDR1 MRHNA, CDR2 SNTAGT.

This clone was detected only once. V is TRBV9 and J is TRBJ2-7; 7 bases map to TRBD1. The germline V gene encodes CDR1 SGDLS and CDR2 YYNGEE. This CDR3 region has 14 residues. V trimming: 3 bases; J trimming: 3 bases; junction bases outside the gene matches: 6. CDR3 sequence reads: CASSEYGTDYEQYF. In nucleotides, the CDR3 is TGTGCCAGCAGCGAATACGGGACAGACTACGAGCAGTACTTC.

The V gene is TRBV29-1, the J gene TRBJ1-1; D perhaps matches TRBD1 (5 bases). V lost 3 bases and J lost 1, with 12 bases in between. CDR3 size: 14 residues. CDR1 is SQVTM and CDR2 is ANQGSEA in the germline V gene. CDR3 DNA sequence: TGCAGCGTTGAGGGCGGGGGACCGAACACTGAAGCTTTCTTT. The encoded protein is CSVEGGGPNTEAFF.

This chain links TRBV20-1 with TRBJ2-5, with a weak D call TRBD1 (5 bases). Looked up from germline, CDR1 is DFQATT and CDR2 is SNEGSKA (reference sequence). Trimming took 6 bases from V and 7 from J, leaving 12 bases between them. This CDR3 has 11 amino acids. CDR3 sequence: CSALDTPTQYF. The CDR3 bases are TGCAGTGCCCTGGACACCCCGACCCAGTACTTC.